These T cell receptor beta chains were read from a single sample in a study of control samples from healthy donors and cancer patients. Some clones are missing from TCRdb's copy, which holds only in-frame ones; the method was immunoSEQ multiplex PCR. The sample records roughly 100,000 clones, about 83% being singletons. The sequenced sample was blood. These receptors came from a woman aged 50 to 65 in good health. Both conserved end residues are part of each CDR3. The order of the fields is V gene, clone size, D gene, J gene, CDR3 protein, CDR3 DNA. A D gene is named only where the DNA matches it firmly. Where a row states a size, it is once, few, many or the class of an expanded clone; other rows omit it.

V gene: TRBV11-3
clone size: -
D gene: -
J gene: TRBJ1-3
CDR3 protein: CASSPGSGNTIYF
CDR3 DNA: TGTGCCAGCAGCCCTGGCTCTGGAAACACCATATATTTT

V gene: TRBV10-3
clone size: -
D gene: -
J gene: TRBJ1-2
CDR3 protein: CAISEKAGLYGYTF
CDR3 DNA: TGTGCCATCAGTGAAAAGGCAGGGCTATATGGCTACACCTTC

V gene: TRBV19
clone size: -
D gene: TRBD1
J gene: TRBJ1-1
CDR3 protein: CASSITGRGKSAFF
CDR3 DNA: TGTGCCAGTAGTATAACGGGCAGGGGGAAATCAGCTTTCTTT

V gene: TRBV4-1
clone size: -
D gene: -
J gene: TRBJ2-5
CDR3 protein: CASSPSRASMETQYF
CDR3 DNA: TGCGCCAGCAGCCCCTCAAGGGCGTCAATGGAGACCCAGTACTTC

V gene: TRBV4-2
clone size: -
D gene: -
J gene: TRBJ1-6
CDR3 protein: CASSQDQRGAEDSPLHF
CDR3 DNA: TGTGCCAGCAGCCAAGATCAACGGGGGGCGGAAGATTCACCCCTCCACTTT

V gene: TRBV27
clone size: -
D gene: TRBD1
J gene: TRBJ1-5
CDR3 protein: CASNKSEGQGIRCGNQPQHF
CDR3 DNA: TGTGCCAGCAACAAAAGTGAGGGACAGGGTATTCGGTGTGGCAATCAGCCCCAGCATTTT

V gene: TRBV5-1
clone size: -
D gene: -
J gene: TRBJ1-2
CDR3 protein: CASSSEGTYGYTF
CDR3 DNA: TGCGCCAGCAGTTCAGAGGGGACTTATGGCTACACCTTC

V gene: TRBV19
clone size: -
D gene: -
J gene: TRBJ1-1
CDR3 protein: CASSTGGANTEAFF
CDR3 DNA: TGTGCCAGTAGTACGGGGGGAGCGAACACTGAAGCTTTCTTT

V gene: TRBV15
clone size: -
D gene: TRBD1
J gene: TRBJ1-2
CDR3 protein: CATSRDRGHQPYGYTF
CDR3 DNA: TGTGCCACCAGCAGAGACAGGGGGCACCAGCCCTATGGCTACACCTTC

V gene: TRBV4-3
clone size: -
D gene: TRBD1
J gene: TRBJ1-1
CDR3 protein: CASSHDRGRTEAFF
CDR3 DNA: TGCGCCAGCAGCCATGACAGGGGGCGAACTGAAGCTTTCTTT

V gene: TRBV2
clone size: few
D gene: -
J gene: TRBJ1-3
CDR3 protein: CASSRSNGGNGNTIYF
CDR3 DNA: TGTGCCAGCAGTCGGTCTAATGGGGGGAATGGAAACACCATATATTTT

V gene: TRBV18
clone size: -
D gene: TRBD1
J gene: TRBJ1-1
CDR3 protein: CASSAGGMNTEAFF
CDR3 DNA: TGTGCCAGCTCAGCAGGGGGAATGAACACTGAAGCTTTCTTT

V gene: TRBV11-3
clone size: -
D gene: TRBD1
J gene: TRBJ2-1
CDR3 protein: CASSFGTGGSYEQFF
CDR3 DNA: TGTGCCAGCAGCTTTGGGACAGGGGGGTCGTATGAGCAGTTCTTC

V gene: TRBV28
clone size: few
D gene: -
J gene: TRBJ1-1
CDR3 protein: CASSPSGGAESTEAFF
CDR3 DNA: TGTGCCAGCAGCCCAAGCGGGGGGGCGGAGAGCACTGAAGCTTTCTTT

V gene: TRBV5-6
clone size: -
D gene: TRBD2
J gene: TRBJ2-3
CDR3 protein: CASSLGLAGGGGLF
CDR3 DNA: TGTGCCAGCAGCTTGGGACTAGCGGGAGGCGGTGGGCTTTTT

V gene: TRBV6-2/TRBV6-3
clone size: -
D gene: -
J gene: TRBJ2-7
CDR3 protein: CASSYNPYEQYF
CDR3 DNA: TGTGCCAGCAGTTACAACCCGTACGAGCAGTACTTC

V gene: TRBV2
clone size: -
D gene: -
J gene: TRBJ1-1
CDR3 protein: CASSEEGRETEAFF
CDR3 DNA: TGTGCCAGCAGTGAGGAGGGTCGTGAAACTGAAGCTTTCTTT

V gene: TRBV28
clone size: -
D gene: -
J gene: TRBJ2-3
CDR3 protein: CASSLATLSADTQYF
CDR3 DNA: TGTGCCAGCAGTTTGGCCACACTAAGCGCAGATACGCAGTATTTT

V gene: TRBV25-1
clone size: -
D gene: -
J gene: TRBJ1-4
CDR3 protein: CASRAWGQGATNEKLFF
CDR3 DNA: TGTGCCAGCAGAGCTTGGGGTCAGGGCGCAACTAATGAAAAACTGTTTTTT

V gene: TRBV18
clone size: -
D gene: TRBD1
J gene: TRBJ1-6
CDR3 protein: CASSALGTGDNSPLHF
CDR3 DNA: TGTGCCAGCTCAGCACTAGGGACAGGTGATAATTCACCCCTCCACTTT

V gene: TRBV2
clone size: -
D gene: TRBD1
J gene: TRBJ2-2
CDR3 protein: CASSETGLANTGELFF
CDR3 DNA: TGTGCCAGCAGTGAGACAGGGCTAGCGAACACCGGGGAGCTGTTTTTT

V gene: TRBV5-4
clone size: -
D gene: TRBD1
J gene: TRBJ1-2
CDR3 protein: CASSPNRDRGQDGYTF
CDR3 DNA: TGTGCCAGCAGCCCGAACCGGGACAGGGGACAGGATGGCTACACCTTC

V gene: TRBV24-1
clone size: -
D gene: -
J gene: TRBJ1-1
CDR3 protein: CATSDGGRPEAFF
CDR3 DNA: TGTGCCACCAGTGATGGGGGTAGGCCTGAAGCTTTCTTT

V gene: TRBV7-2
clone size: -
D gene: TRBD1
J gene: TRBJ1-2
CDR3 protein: CASSLEQGYGYTF
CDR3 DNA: TGTGCCAGCAGCTTAGAACAGGGGTATGGCTACACCTTC